This TCR beta chain is from a study of shared clonotypes between healthy human individuals. Study-level findings and limits: It was observed that approximately 5% of naive CD4 clonotypes were shared across a handful of donors. Researchers found naive subsets generally carried larger estimated richness than memory subsets.

Authors' processing steps: ImmunoSEQ only sent back junction sequences with no quality scores, so filtering was done differently. Repertoires were generated with immunoSEQ multiplex PCR, while TCRdb's copy carries only in-frame clones and drops some. The V and J calls and clone size are taken from that table; D and trimming were inferred from the DNA. The sample shows roughly 2.4 million clones, 95% of them seen only once. A single count supports this clone. What it binds is not known. Source material: naive CD4+ T cells sorted from blood. Sample subset: CD45RA+ positively selected. This TCR derives from a man aged 18 to 29 in good health.

This CDR3 is CATSGQENNSPLHF. CDR3 DNA sequence: TGTGCCACTTCGGGACAGGAAAATAATTCACCCCTCCACTTT. The rearrangement joins TRBV15 to TRBJ1-6; 8 nucleotides align to TRBD1. CDR3 length: 14 residues. Germline V gene sequence: CDR1 LNHNV, CDR2 YYDKDF (reference sequence). With 9 bases clipped from V and 5 bases from J, the junction kept 6 bases outside the gene matches. The full variable domain, with the rest looked up from reference TRBV15 and TRBJ1-6, is DAMVIQNPRYQVTQFGKPVTLSCSQTLNHNVMYWYQQKSSQAPKLLFHYYDKDFNNEADTPDNFQSRRPNTSFCFLDIRSPGLGDTAMYLCATSGQENNSPLHFGNGTRLTVT.